This TCR beta chain was profiled in a study of blood T cell repertoires in COVID-19. Per germline, CDR1 MRHNA and CDR2 SNTAGT. The CDR3 spans 13 residues. V lost 3 bases and J lost 1, with 6 bases in between. Data came from immunoSEQ multiplex PCR; TCRdb stores just in-frame clones and leaves some out. This table has 200,000 to 250,000 clones, 75% to 85% appearing once. The V gene is TRBV6-4, the J gene TRBJ1-1; D not resolved. The sequenced sample consisted of peripheral blood. The TCR originated in a woman aged 25 to 39 with COVID-19, enrolled during active disease. The CDR3 spells CASSEARNTEAFF. For the CDR3, the DNA is TGTGCCAGCAGTGAGGCCAGGAACACTGAAGCTTTCTTT.